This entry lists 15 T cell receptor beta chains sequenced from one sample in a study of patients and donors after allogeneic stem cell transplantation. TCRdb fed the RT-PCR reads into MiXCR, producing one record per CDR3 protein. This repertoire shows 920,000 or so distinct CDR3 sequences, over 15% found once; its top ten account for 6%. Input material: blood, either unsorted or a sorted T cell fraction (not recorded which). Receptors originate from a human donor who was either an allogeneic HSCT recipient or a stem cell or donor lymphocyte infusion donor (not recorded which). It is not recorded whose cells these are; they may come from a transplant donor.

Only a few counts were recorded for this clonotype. CDR3 in DNA: TGTGCCAGCAGCTTTGTGACAGGGCGGGACACTGAAGCTTTCTTT. It encodes CASSFVTGRDTEAFF. The chain joins TRBV7-2 to TRBJ1-1, with TRBD1 identical over 7 bases. The CDR3 extends over 15 amino acids. The trim removed 3 bases at V and 3 bases at J, leaving 7 bases unmatched. Per the germline V gene, CDR1 is SGHTA and CDR2 is FQGNSA.

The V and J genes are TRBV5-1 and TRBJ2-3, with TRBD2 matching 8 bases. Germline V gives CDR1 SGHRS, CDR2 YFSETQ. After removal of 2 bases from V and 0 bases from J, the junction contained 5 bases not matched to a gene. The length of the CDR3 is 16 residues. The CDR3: CASSFWGLVSTDTQYF. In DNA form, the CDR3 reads TGCGCCAGCAGCTTCTGGGGACTAGTCAGCACAGATACGCAGTATTTT. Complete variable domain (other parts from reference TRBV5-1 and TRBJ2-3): KAGVTQTPRYLIKTRGQQVTLSCSPISGHRSVSWYQQTPGQGLQFLFEYFSETQRNKGNFPGRFSGRQFSNSRSEMNVSTLELGDSALYLCASSFWGLVSTDTQYFGPGTRLTVL.

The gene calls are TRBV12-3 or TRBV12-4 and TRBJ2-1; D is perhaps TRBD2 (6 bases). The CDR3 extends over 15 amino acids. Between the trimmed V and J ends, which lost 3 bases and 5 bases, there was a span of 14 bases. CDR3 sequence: CASSFDLARDNEQFF. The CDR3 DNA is TGTGCCAGCAGTTTTGATCTAGCGAGGGACAATGAGCAGTTCTTC.

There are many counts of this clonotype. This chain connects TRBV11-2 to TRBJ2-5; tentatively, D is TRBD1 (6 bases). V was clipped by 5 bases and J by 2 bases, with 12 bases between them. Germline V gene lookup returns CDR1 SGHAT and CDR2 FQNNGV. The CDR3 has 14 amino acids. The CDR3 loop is CASSIRTVQETQYF. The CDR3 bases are TGTGCCAGCAGCATAAGGACAGTACAAGAGACCCAGTACTTC.

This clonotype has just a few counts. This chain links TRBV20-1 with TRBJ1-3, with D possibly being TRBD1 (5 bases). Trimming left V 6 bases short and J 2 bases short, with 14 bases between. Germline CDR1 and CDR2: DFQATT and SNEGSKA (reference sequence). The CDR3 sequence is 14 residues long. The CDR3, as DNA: TGCAGTGCGACCCCGGGACGTCCTGGAAACACCATATATTTT. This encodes CSATPGRPGNTIYF.

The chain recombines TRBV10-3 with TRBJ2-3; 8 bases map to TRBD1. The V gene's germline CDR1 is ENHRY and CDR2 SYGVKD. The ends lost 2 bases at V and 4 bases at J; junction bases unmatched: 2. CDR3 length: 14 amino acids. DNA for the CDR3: TGTGCCATCAGTGAGGACAGGGGTCCAGATACGCAGTATTTT. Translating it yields CAISEDRGPDTQYF.

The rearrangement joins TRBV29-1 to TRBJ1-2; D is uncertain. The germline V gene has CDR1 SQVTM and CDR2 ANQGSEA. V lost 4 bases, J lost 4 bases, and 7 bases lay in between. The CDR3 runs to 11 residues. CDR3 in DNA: TGCAGCGTTGCGTATTCCTATGGCTACACCTTC. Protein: CSVAYSYGYTF. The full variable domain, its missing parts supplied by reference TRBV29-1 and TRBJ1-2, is SAVISQKPSRDICQRGTSLTIQCQVDSQVTMMFWYRQQPGQSLTLIATANQGSEATYESGFVIDKFPISRPNLTFSTLTVSNMSPEDSSIYLCSVAYSYGYTFGSGTRLTVV.

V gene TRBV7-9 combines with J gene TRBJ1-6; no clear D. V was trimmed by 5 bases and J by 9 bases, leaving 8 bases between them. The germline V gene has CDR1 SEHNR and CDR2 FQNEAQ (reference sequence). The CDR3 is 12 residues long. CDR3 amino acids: CASSEPSSPLHF. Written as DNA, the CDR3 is TGTGCCAGCAGCGAACCAAGTTCACCCCTCCACTTT.

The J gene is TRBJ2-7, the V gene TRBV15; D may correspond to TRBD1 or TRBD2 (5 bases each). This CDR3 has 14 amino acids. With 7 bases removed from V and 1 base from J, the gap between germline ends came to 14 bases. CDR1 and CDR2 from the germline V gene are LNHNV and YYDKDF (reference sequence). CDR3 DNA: TGTGCCACCAAGAGGGGTAAGGGGTCCTACGAGCAGTACTTC. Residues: CATKRGKGSYEQYF.

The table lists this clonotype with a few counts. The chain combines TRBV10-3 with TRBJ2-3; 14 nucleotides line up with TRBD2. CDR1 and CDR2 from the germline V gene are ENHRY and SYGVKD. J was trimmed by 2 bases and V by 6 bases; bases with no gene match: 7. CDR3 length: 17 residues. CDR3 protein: CAIRGGGLAGATDTQYF. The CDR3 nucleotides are TGTGCCATCAGGGGAGGGGGACTAGCGGGAGCCACAGATACGCAGTATTTT.

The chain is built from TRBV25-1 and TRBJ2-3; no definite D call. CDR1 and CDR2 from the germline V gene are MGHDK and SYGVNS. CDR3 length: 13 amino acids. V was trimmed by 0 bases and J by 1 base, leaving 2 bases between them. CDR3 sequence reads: CASSEYGTDTQYF. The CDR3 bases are TGTGCCAGCAGTGAATATGGCACAGATACGCAGTATTTT.

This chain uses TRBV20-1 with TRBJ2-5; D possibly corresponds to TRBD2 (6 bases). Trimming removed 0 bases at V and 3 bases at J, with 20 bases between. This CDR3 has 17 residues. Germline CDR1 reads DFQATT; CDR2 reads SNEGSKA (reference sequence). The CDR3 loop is CSARDPVASDFEETQYF. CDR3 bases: TGCAGTGCTAGAGATCCGGTGGCTAGCGATTTCGAAGAGACCCAGTACTTC.

In DNA, the CDR3 is TGTGCCAGCAGTTACTCCCGGCCAGGACAGGGATCCTACGAGCAGTACTTC. It yields the protein CASSYSRPGQGSYEQYF. The J gene is TRBJ2-7, the V gene TRBV6-5; 8 bases align to TRBD1. V trimming: 0 bases; J trimming: 1 base; junction bases outside the gene matches: 8. The germline V gene encodes CDR1 MNHEY and CDR2 SVGAGI. This CDR3 contains 17 residues.

The CDR3 nucleotides read TGTGCCACCAGCAGAGATTTAACGGACACCCTCGCAAACGATGGCTACACCTTC. It yields the protein CATSRDLTDTLANDGYTF. V and J are TRBV15 and TRBJ1-2; tentatively, D is TRBD1 (5 bases). CDR1 LNHNV and CDR2 YYDKDF come from the germline V gene (reference sequence). The length of the CDR3 is 18 residues. V was cut by 0 bases and J by 6 bases, with 23 bases left in between.

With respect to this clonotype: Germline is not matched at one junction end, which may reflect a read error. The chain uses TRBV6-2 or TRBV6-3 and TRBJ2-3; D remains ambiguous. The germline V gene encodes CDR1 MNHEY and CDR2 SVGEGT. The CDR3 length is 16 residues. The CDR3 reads CASSYFSREAADTQYF. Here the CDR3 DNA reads TGTGCCAGCAGCTACTTTTCTAGAGAAGCAGCAGATACGCAGTATTTT.